This entry features one TCR beta chain sequence. The PCR used 60 Vbeta and 13 Jbeta primers. Clones were sequenced by immunoSEQ multiplex PCR, and TCRdb holds only the in-frame ones, with some missing. This sample yields about 62,000 clones, of which around 80% are seen a single time; roughly 2.9% belongs to the top ten. This sample is part of a study of cytomegalovirus exposure and HLA in healthy donors. V was pared by 3 bases and J by 6 bases, with 6 bases between. The germline V gene has CDR1 SNHLY and CDR2 FYNNEI. The CDR3 length is 12 residues. The chain is built from TRBV2 and TRBJ1-5; D gene uncertain. This clonotype was obtained from a woman in her 30s in good health and CMV-seronegative. The sequencing input was PBMCs. The CDR3 loop reads CASSDGGQPQHF. Here the CDR3 DNA reads TGTGCCAGCAGTGATGGAGGTCAGCCCCAGCATTTT.